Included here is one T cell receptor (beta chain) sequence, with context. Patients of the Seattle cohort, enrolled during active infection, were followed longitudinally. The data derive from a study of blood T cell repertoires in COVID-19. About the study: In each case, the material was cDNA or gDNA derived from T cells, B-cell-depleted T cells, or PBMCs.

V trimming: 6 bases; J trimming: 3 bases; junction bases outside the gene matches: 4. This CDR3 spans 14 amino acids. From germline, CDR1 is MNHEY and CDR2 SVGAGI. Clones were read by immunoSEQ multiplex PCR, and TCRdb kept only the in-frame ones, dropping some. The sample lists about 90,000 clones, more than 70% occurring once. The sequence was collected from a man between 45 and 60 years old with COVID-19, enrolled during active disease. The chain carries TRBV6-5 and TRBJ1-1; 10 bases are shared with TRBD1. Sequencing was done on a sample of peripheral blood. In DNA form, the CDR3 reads TGTGCCAGCAGGGGTGGGACAGGGGACACTGAAGCTTTCTTT. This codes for CASRGGTGDTEAFF.